This T cell receptor beta chain was sequenced during a study of identical twins. Germline V gene sequence: CDR1 ENHRY, CDR2 SYGVKD. The ends were cut back, 8 bases at V and 3 bases at J, with 8 bases in the middle. The CDR3 loop spans 11 amino acids. Findings and limits, study-wide: Conclusions were based on cross-sectional statistical analysis, without following the same donors. Models came in too low on out-of-frame TCR alpha sharing in monozygotic twins.

TCRdb used MiXCR to reprocess the 5' RACE reads, holding one entry per CDR3 protein. The sample has fewer than 250,000 distinct CDR3 sequences, about 7.3% seen once. With no exceptions, donors were healthy Caucasians. This clonotype was picked up a small number of times. Its cognate antigen is unknown. The data were also submitted as part of a second study, on yellow fever vaccine responses in identical twins. This second study notes: After vaccination, twins' T cell response reportedly seemed partly convergent, partly personalized.

The chain joins TRBV10-3 to TRBJ2-7; perhaps TRBD1 as D (6 bases). The sample consisted of memory (CD45RO+) T cells sorted from blood. This sequence was found in a woman aged 18-30 years in good health. In DNA, the CDR3 is TGTGCCATCGGGGACATCTACGAGCAGTACTTC. This codes for CAIGDIYEQYF.